A selection of T cell receptor beta chains follows, all from one sample in a study of T cell responses to AZD1222 COVID-19 vaccine. Assay: immunoSEQ multiplex PCR; the TCRdb copy retains only in-frame clones and omits some. The sample records about 180,000 clones, 80% to 95% being singletons. Sample: peripheral blood, taken 28 days after the second AZD1222 dose. These receptor sequences come from an adult who received the AZD1222 COVID-19 vaccine. CDR3s include the opening cysteine and the closing phenylalanine or tryptophan. A D gene is named only where the DNA matches it firmly. Clone size appears in some rows only: once, few, many, or a class for an expanded clone.

j_call clone_size d_call v_call cdr3_aa cdr3_nt
TRBJ2-7 . . TRBV28 CASSLLAPSHEQYF TGTGCCAGCAGTTTATTAGCACCTAGCCACGAGCAGTACTTC
TRBJ2-7 once . TRBV29-1 CSVEGMGEQYF TGCAGCGTTGAAGGAATGGGCGAGCAGTACTTC
TRBJ1-1 once . TRBV6-5 CASRDREWTEAFF TGTGCCAGCAGAGACCGGGAGTGGACTGAAGCTTTCTTT
TRBJ2-7 . TRBD1 TRBV9 CASSGRTGGPEQYF TGTGCCAGCAGCGGGCGGACAGGGGGACCCGAGCAGTACTTC
TRBJ1-6 . . TRBV27 CASRESQGSSPLHF TGTGCCAGCAGAGAAAGCCAGGGAAGTTCACCCCTCCACTTT
TRBJ2-1 . . TRBV7-5 CAIEVLQGGEQFF TGTGCGATAGAGGTGCTCCAGGGGGGTGAGCAGTTCTTC
TRBJ1-2 few TRBD1 TRBV5-6 CASSPRGGRNYGYTF TGTGCCAGCAGCCCCAGGGGGGGCCGGAACTATGGCTACACCTTC
TRBJ2-1 . . TRBV7-3 CASSNPGPYNEQFF TGTGCCAGCAGCAACCCGGGACCCTACAATGAGCAGTTCTTC
TRBJ1-2 . . TRBV30 CAWIDQVDSVNYGYTF TGTGCCTGGATCGACCAGGTGGACAGTGTAAACTATGGCTACACCTTC
TRBJ2-5 . . TRBV7-2 CASSFWPSQETQYF TGTGCCAGCAGCTTCTGGCCCTCCCAAGAGACCCAGTACTTC
TRBJ2-6 . . TRBV19 CASSHPGFGANVLTF TGTGCCAGTAGCCACCCGGGGTTTGGGGCCAACGTCCTGACTTTC
TRBJ1-3 . . TRBV4-3 CASRPDSSSGNTIYF TGCGCCAGCAGGCCCGACAGCAGCTCTGGAAACACCATATATTTT
TRBJ1-4 . TRBD1 TRBV4-2 CASSTFGQGGPTRSEKLFF TGTGCCAGCAGCACGTTCGGACAGGGAGGACCCACTCGGAGTGAAAAACTGTTTTTT
TRBJ1-3 few TRBD1 TRBV28 CASSRQGAGNTIYF TGTGCCAGCAGCAGACAGGGTGCTGGAAACACCATATATTTT
TRBJ1-5 . . TRBV7-7 CASSRRVRNQPQHF TGTGCCAGCAGCCGAAGAGTGAGAAATCAGCCCCAGCATTTT
TRBJ2-7 once TRBD2 TRBV19 CASSMGLAGGYEQYF TGTGCCAGTAGTATGGGACTAGCGGGCGGGTACGAGCAGTACTTC
TRBJ1-2 . . TRBV6-9 CAIWNSFFYGYTF TGTGCCATTTGGAACAGTTTCTTCTATGGCTACACCTTC
TRBJ2-7 . TRBD1 TRBV28 CASRRPWGTEDYEQYF TGTGCCAGCAGACGACCCTGGGGGACAGAGGACTACGAGCAGTACTTC
TRBJ2-1 . TRBD2 TRBV29-1 CSVVVGGGAGYNEQFF TGCAGCGTTGTAGTTGGCGGGGGGGCAGGCTACAATGAGCAGTTCTTC
TRBJ2-1 . . TRBV28 CASTSGAGRYNEQFF TGTGCCAGCACGAGCGGCGCGGGACGGTACAATGAGCAGTTCTTC
TRBJ2-7 . TRBD1 TRBV29-1 CSVLGQGNEQYF TGCAGCGTTCTTGGACAGGGAAACGAGCAGTACTTC
TRBJ2-5 . . TRBV6-5 CASSYVLQETQYF TGTGCCAGCAGTTACGTGCTCCAAGAGACCCAGTACTTC
TRBJ2-3 once TRBD2 TRBV5-1 CASSSASGSGDTQYF TGCGCCAGCAGCTCGGCTAGCGGGTCGGGGGATACGCAGTATTTT
TRBJ1-2 . . TRBV27 CASSFNTDAYGYTF TGTGCCAGCAGTTTCAACACGGATGCGTATGGCTACACCTTC
TRBJ2-3 . . TRBV7-2 CASSPTSSQADTQYF TGTGCCAGCAGCCCTACTTCCTCCCAGGCAGATACGCAGTATTTT
TRBJ2-5 . . TRBV18 CASSPRVQETQYF TGTGCCAGCTCACCCAGGGTGCAAGAGACCCAGTACTTC
TRBJ1-4 . . TRBV6-5 CASSYEVQGGEKLFF TGTGCCAGCAGTTATGAGGTACAGGGAGGTGAAAAACTGTTTTTT
TRBJ2-7 . . TRBV29-1 CSVLTYEQYF TGCAGCGTCCTCACCTACGAGCAGTACTTC
TRBJ2-1 . . TRBV18 CASSPSAFSYNEQFF TGTGCCAGCTCACCATCGGCTTTCTCCTACAATGAGCAGTTCTTC
TRBJ2-1 . . TRBV10-3 CAIRIGDEQFF TGTGCCATCAGGATAGGAGATGAGCAGTTCTTC
TRBJ2-3 . TRBD2 TRBV7-2 CASSLRSGDSNTQYF TGTGCCAGCAGCTTAAGGAGCGGGGATTCAAATACGCAGTATTTT
TRBJ2-5 . . TRBV5-1 CASSLGAGETQYF TGCGCCAGCAGCTTGGGGGCGGGAGAGACCCAGTACTTC
TRBJ1-4 . TRBD1 TRBV3-1/TRBV3-2 CASSQDRGNEKLFF TGTGCCAGCAGCCAGGACAGGGGTAATGAAAAACTGTTTTTT
TRBJ1-2 . . TRBV6-5 CASSYLGNYGYTF TGTGCCAGCAGTTACTTAGGGAACTATGGCTACACCTTC
TRBJ1-2 . . TRBV6-2/TRBV6-3 CASSHGNGYTF TGTGCCAGCAGTCATGGTAATGGCTACACCTTC
TRBJ2-2 . . TRBV18 CASSPTQGHTGELFF TGTGCCAGCTCACCAACGCAGGGCCACACCGGGGAGCTGTTTTTT
TRBJ2-3 . . TRBV19 CASSGLEDFTDTQYF TGTGCCAGTAGTGGACTTGAGGACTTCACAGATACGCAGTATTTT
TRBJ1-2 . . TRBV5-1 CASSVENYGYTF TGCGCCAGCAGCGTCGAGAACTATGGCTACACCTTC
TRBJ2-5 . TRBD2 TRBV5-4 CASSEGLAGQETQYF TGTGCCAGCAGCGAGGGACTAGCGGGGCAAGAGACCCAGTACTTC